This TCR beta chain was observed in a study of blood T cell repertoires in COVID-19. Across the study: The cDNA or gDNA used as material had been derived from T cells, B-cell-depleted T cells, or PBMCs.

The table came from immunoSEQ multiplex PCR; TCRdb's copy has only in-frame clones and leaves some out. Here the sample spans 150,000 to 200,000 clones, around nine tenths being singletons. The V gene lost 5 bases and the J gene lost 4 bases, with 14 bases spanning the gap. CDR1 is MNHEY and CDR2 is SVGAGI in the germline V gene. This CDR3 contains 14 residues. The V call is TRBV6-5, the J call TRBJ1-2; the D gene is possibly TRBD1 (6 bases). Sequenced sample: peripheral blood. The clonotype comes from a man aged 40-49 years with acute or convalescent COVID-19. The CDR3 DNA follows: TGTGCCAGCAGTCGAGTGACAGGCTCCTATGGCTACACCTTC. Translation: CASSRVTGSYGYTF.